These T cell receptor beta chains were read from a single sample in a study of OX40 agonist ivuxolimab in advanced cancers. Profiling relied on immunoSEQ multiplex PCR, and the TCRdb table lists in-frame clones only, not all of them. The table lists 65,000 to 90,000 clones, 75% to 85% of them singletons. Specimen: CD4+ or CD8+ T cells sorted from blood, collected in a trial of the OX40 agonist ivuxolimab. These receptor sequences come from an adult with an advanced solid tumor such as melanoma, head and neck, liver or kidney cancer. Each CDR3 is given without its conserved first and last residue. A D gene is named only where the DNA matches it firmly. The size entry is marked missing in some rows and otherwise reads once, few, many or a size class.

clone_size v_call cdr3_length d_call cdr3_aa
- TRBV11-2 14 - ASSQLASSGTDTQY
- TRBV7-8 13 TRBD2 ASSYTSGSSYEQY
- TRBV19 12 - ASSSRAPSYEQY
- TRBV7-6 11 - ASSFDREFEQY
- TRBV7-2 15 - ASSLAQSTVYNSPLH
- TRBV9 13 - ASSVGGGAEYEQY
- TRBV13 12 - ASSILGTRETQY
- TRBV19 13 - ASSDLRGSADTQY
- TRBV14 14 - ASSLGQTWYQETQY
once TRBV7-2 13 - ASSLWQVGGETQY
- TRBV30 12 TRBD1 AWDGTGGRMTQY
- TRBV11-2 15 TRBD2 ASSPMGSGGAADTQY
once TRBV30 9 - AWSRVYEQF
- TRBV27 13 TRBD1 ASSRTGTGLGIQY
- TRBV5-1 14 TRBD1 ASSFSQGITANVLT
- TRBV4-1 14 TRBD2 ASSPLAGGHTETQY
- TRBV18 11 - ASSPSVGWEAF
few TRBV7-9 15 TRBD1 ASSLAPPDRGNQPQH
- TRBV11-2 12 - ASSFRDLNTEAF
- TRBV7-2 13 TRBD2 ASSRRAGLPDTQY
few TRBV11-2 13 - ASSLRTGANYGYT
- TRBV7-4 10 - ASSLGSQPQH
- TRBV5-4 15 - ASTWGREVSYNSPLH
- TRBV7-9 14 - ASSSGRSGDTGELF
- TRBV6-1 13 - ASNNRALLEYGYT
- TRBV6-5 12 TRBD2 ASSYSERGFEQY
once TRBV30 9 - AWSVGDTQY
- TRBV19 12 TRBD1 ASSRTGGSDGYT
- TRBV5-1 14 TRBD2 ASSQEPSGGAYEQY
- TRBV18 13 TRBD2 ASSLLAGSYNEQF
- TRBV7-3 11 TRBD1 ASSLRQGETQY
- TRBV7-9 14 TRBD1 ASNSDSGTGIETQY
- TRBV6-1 8 - ASSEVTQY
- TRBV19 10 - ASSKQDTEAF
once TRBV7-8 12 TRBD1 ASSFQRGQGVEF
- TRBV7-8 10 - ASSPGSSMLH
- TRBV10-1 12 TRBD2 ASSEWTSPGELF
- TRBV2 11 TRBD1 ASRTQGGTEAF
- TRBV7-2 13 - ASTPNPAAIETQY
- TRBV27 12 - ASSHRDRAGELF
once TRBV4-3 14 - ASSQIQGYGTDTQY
- TRBV19 11 TRBD1 ASSPDRAAGYT
- TRBV4-1 13 TRBD2 ASSYRTSSAGELF